This T cell receptor (beta chain) was profiled in a study of cytomegalovirus exposure and HLA in healthy donors. This clone has only a few counts. Its antigen is still unknown. PCR amplification relied on 60 Vbeta primers (plus 13 Jbeta primers). Measured with immunoSEQ multiplex PCR; TCRdb has only the in-frame clones, and not every one. The repertoire holds 130,000 or so clones, with approximately 8.6% as singletons. This CDR3 region has 13 residues. Trimming pared 3 bases from V and 8 bases from J, leaving 11 bases between. Germline CDR1 MGHDK, CDR2 SYGVNS. General observations from the study: A later analysis found common viral pathogens apparently linked to several of the most significant clusters. Versus the approximately 720-donor mean, an Asian-associated ancestry cluster reportedly showed fewer N-insertions in a later analysis. Prior analysis indicated that the majority of TCR beta V segments exhibited productivity approximately 90% or approximately 30% of the time. Sequencing likely produced, as an artifact, a cluster of highly shared sequence variants.

The TCR originated in a middle-aged woman in good health and CMV-seropositive. The chain is built from TRBV25-1 and TRBJ2-1; D perhaps matches TRBD2 (5 bases). Sample: PBMCs. CDR3 DNA sequence: TGTGCCAGCAGTGATTCAGTTAGCGATGAGCAGTTCTTC. It translates to CASSDSVSDEQFF.